The 11 T cell receptor beta chains below were found in one sample sequenced in a study of shared clonotypes between healthy human individuals. Libraries were prepared by immunoSEQ multiplex PCR; TCRdb keeps only in-frame clonotypes and omits some of them. The top ten hold roughly 0.45% of the sample, which has 1.5 million to 1.9 million clones, nearly 99% seen once. Sequencing input: naive CD4+ T cells sorted from blood. Specified subset: CD45RA+ positively selected. The receptor source for this set is a man between 25 and 39 years old in good health.

V gene TRBV19 combines with J gene TRBJ2-2; tentative D call: TRBD1 (5 bases). CDR1 is LNHDA and CDR2 is SQIVND in the germline V gene (reference sequence). The CDR3 spans 15 residues. V was trimmed by 7 bases and J by 1 base, leaving 13 bases between them. DNA for the CDR3: TGTGCCAGTAAGACACAGGAGTTGAACACCGGGGAGCTGTTTTTT. Translation: CASKTQELNTGELFF.

With regard to this clone: A much larger clone lies one base from this, so it may be a read error. This chain uses TRBV6-1 with TRBJ1-1; D not certain. Trimming left V 5 bases short and J 3 bases short, with 4 bases between. CDR3 length equals 11 residues. Germline-derived CDR1 and CDR2 are MNHNS and SASEGT. The chain's CDR3 is CASSLDTEAFF. CDR3 coding DNA: TGTGCCAGCAGTTTGGACACTGAAGCTTTCTTT.

This clone was counted once. The rearrangement links TRBV6-5 to TRBJ1-1; 9 bases are shared with TRBD1. The CDR3 is 15 residues long. CDR1 and CDR2 (germline): MNHEY, SVGAGI. V was pared by 5 bases and J by 6 bases, with 10 bases of the junction left unmatched. The CDR3 reads CASSRYRDRVAEAFF. The CDR3 bases are TGTGCCAGCAGTCGATACCGGGACAGGGTAGCTGAAGCTTTCTTT.

The genes are TRBV7-2 and TRBJ2-2; no definite D call. Germline loops: CDR1 SGHTA, CDR2 FQGNSA. Trimming left V 5 bases short and J 0 bases short, with 7 bases between. The CDR3 length is 14 residues. The CDR3 DNA is TGTGCCAGCAGCCCCCACACGAACACCGGGGAGCTGTTTTTT. It translates to CASSPHTNTGELFF.

This chain joins TRBV5-1 and TRBJ1-1; D gene uncertain. Germline V gene lookup returns CDR1 SGHRS and CDR2 YFSETQ. The V end lost 1 base, the J end lost 1 base, and 17 bases lay between the germline ends. This CDR3 spans 17 amino acids. This chain's CDR3 is CASSLYIDKISNTEAFF. CDR3 DNA: TGCGCCAGCAGCTTGTATATAGACAAAATATCGAACACTGAAGCTTTCTTT.

The chain combines TRBV14 with TRBJ2-2; D is unclear. The germline gives CDR1 SGHDN, CDR2 FVKESK. The CDR3 totals 13 residues. V shed 0 bases and J shed 4 bases, with 3 bases lying between them. This CDR3 is CASSQDFTGELFF. Written as DNA, the CDR3 is TGTGCCAGCAGCCAAGATTTCACCGGGGAGCTGTTTTTT.

This sequence joins TRBV6-6 and TRBJ2-5; 7 bases map to TRBD1. CDR3 length: 16 residues. The V gene's germline CDR1 is MNHNY and CDR2 SVGAGI (reference sequence). J was trimmed by 4 bases and V by 2 bases; bases with no gene match: 10. The DNA for the CDR3 is TGTGCCAGCAGTTACACAGCTACAGGGGTTCGAGAGACCCAGTACTTC. Translating gives CASSYTATGVRETQYF.

On this clone: In the same sample, other DNA sequences code for this CDR3. This sequence joins TRBV5-4 and TRBJ2-7, with D possibly being TRBD1 (5 bases). Germline V lookup: CDR1 SGHNT, CDR2 YYREEE (reference sequence). Trimming stripped 1 base from V and 4 bases from J, with 6 bases between. There are 12 residues in the CDR3. CDR3 sequence (DNA): TGTGCCAGCAGCTTGCAGGGTTACGAGCAGTACTTC. Translation: CASSLQGYEQYF.

The rearrangement links TRBV9 to TRBJ2-1; TRBD1 agrees at 8 bases. The J segment lost 5 bases and the V segment lost 1 base, leaving 2 bases of the junction unmatched. This CDR3 spans 14 amino acids. Looked up from germline, CDR1 is SGDLS and CDR2 is YYNGEE. CDR3 region: CASSVRDRNNEQFF. CDR3 nucleotides: TGTGCCAGCAGCGTACGGGACAGGAACAATGAGCAGTTCTTC.

The chain is built from TRBV5-6 and TRBJ1-2; TRBD1 agrees at 7 bases. Germline V gene sequence: CDR1 SGHDT, CDR2 YYEEEE. The CDR3 covers 13 residues. Trimming took 3 bases from V and 5 from J; bases not matched to a gene: 4. The CDR3 DNA follows: TGTGCCAGCAGCTGGGGGACAGTATATGGCTACACCTTC. This translates into CASSWGTVYGYTF.

Note on this clone: Different DNA sequences within this sample yield the same CDR3. This sequence joins TRBV15 and TRBJ1-2; tentatively, D is TRBD1 (5 bases). Trimming shortened V by 0 bases and J by 2 bases, and 7 bases separated the two germline ends. Germline-derived CDR1 and CDR2 are LNHNV and YYDKDF (reference sequence). The CDR3 has 14 residues. In DNA form, the CDR3 reads TGTGCCACCAGCAGAGATCGGGGGAACTATGGCTACACCTTC. It yields the protein CATSRDRGNYGYTF.